One T cell receptor beta chain is described in this entry. What it recognizes is unknown. The study ran its PCR with 60 Vbeta and 13 Jbeta primers. Per the original data handling: In a later analysis, of 84 million or so unique beta chains, some 10 million appeared in at least two donors. Libraries were prepared by immunoSEQ multiplex PCR; TCRdb keeps only in-frame clonotypes and omits some of them. The V and J calls and clone size come from that table; D and trimming were worked out from the DNA. The table has just over 95,000 clones, around 76% seen once. CDR1 and CDR2 from the germline V gene are WSHSY and SAAADI. J was trimmed by 3 bases and V by 4 bases; bases with no gene match: 7. CDR3 size: 15 residues. The data were taken from a study of cytomegalovirus exposure and HLA in healthy donors. Study-wide results and caveats: In a later analysis, an Asian-associated ancestry cluster reportedly showed fewer N-insertions than the roughly 690-donor mean. It was reported that the classifier diagnosed cytomegalovirus status with high specificity and sensitivity in both the original and validation cohorts.

This TCR derives from a human donor in good health. The chain has TRBV10-2 and TRBJ2-7, with 9 bases lining up with TRBD1. What was sequenced was PBMCs. The CDR3 spells CASSVRDRALYEQYF. CDR3 sequence (DNA): TGCGCCAGCAGTGTCCGGGACAGGGCTCTCTACGAGCAGTACTTC.